Sequencing of this TCR beta chain was carried out in a study of cytomegalovirus exposure and HLA in healthy donors. Whole-study context: Around 80 million unique TCR sequences came from HLA-typed donors in an early release. Findings and caveats of the study: For TCR beta chains, V- and J-gene trimming was later linked to a missense DCLRE1C variant. Clonal expansion, a later analysis showed, was greater in HLA-associated TCR beta chains than in equally common others.

Looked up from germline, CDR1 is LGHNA and CDR2 is YNFKEQ. This CDR3 has 14 amino acids. V lost 2 bases and J lost 10; bases outside the gene matches: 4. Of note for this clone: Its antigen is not identified.

13 Jbeta primers and 60 Vbeta primers were used for the PCR. The repertoire was sequenced with immunoSEQ multiplex PCR; TCRdb's copy has only in-frame clones and lacks some. This sample yields some 150,000 clones, of which about three quarters are seen a single time; less than 0.9% belongs to the top ten. Material for sequencing was PBMCs. The chain recombines TRBV4-2 with TRBJ2-1; TRBD2 agrees at 11 bases. This receptor was identified in a female donor in good health and CMV-seronegative. As DNA, the CDR3 is TGTGCCAGCAGCCAACCGATAGCGGGAGGGGAGCAGTTCTTC. This translates into CASSQPIAGGEQFF.